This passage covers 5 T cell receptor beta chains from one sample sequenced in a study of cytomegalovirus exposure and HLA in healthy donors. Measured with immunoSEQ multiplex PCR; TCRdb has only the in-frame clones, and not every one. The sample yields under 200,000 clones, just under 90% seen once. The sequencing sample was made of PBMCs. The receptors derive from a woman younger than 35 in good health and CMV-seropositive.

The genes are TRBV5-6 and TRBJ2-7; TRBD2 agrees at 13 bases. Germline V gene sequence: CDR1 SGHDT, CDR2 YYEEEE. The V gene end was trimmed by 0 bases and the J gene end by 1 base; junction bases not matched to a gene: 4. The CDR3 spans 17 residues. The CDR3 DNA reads TGTGCCAGCAGCTTGGTTACTAGCGGGAGGGGGTCCTACGAGCAGTACTTC. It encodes CASSLVTSGRGSYEQYF.

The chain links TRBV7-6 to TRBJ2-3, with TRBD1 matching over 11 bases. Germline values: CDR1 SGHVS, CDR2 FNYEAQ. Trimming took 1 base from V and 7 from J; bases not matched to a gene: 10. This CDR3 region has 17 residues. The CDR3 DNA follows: TGTGCCAGCAGCTTAGTATTTGGCGGACAGGGGGCATATACGCAGTATTTT. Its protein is CASSLVFGGQGAYTQYF.

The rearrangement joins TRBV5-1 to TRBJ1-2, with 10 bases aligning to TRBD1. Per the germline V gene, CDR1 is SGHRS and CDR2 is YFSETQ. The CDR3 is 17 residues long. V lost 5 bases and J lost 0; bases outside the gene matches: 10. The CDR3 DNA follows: TGCGCCAGCAGGGAGGGGACAGGGGATATAGCTAACTATGGCTACACCTTC. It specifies CASREGTGDIANYGYTF.

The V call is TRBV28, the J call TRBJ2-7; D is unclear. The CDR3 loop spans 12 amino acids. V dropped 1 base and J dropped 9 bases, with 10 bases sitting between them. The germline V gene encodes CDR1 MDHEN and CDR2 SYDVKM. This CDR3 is CASSLFSFAQYF. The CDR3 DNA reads TGTGCCAGCAGTTTATTTAGTTTCGCGCAGTACTTC.

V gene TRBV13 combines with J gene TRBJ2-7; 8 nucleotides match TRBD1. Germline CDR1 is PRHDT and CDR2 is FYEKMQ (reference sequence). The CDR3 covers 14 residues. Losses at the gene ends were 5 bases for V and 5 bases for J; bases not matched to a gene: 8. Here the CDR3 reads CASSLRQGKDEQYF. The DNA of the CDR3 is TGTGCCAGCAGCCTTCGACAGGGGAAGGACGAGCAGTACTTC. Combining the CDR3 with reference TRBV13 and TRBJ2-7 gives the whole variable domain AAGVIQSPRHLIKEKRETATLKCYPIPRHDTVYWYQQGPGQDPQFLISFYEKMQSDKGSIPDRFSAQQFSDYHSELNMSSLELGDSALYFCASSLRQGKDEQYFGPGTRLTVT.